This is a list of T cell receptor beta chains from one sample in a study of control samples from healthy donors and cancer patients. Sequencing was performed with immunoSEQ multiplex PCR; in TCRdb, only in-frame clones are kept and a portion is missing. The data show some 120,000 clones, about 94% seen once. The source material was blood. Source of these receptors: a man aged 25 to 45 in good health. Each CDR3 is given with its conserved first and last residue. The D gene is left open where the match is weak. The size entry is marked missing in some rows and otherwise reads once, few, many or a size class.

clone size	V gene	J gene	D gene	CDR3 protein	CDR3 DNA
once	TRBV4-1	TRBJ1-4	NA	CASSPLSVFEKLFF	TGCGCCAGCAGCCCCCTTAGTGTTTTTGAAAAACTGTTTTTT
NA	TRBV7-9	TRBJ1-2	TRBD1	CASIGDRPSHGYTF	TGTGCCAGCATCGGGGACAGACCCTCCCATGGCTACACCTTC
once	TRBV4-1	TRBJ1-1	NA	CASSQVRALSEAFF	TGCGCCAGCAGCCAAGTTCGGGCTTTAAGCGAAGCTTTCTTT
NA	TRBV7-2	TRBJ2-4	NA	CASSPVGGAKNIQYF	TGTGCCAGCAGCCCCGTCGGGGGAGCCAAAAACATTCAGTACTTC
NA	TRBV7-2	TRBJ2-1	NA	CASSFRVKQFF	TGTGCCAGCAGCTTTCGAGTTAAGCAGTTCTTC
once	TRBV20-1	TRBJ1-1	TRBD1	CSASPRDRGVRYTEAFF	TGCAGTGCTAGTCCCCGGGACAGGGGAGTTAGGTACACTGAAGCTTTCTTT
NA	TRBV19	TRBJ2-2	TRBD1	CASSKRQGSNTGELFF	TGTGCCAGTAGTAAAAGACAGGGCTCGAACACCGGGGAGCTGTTTTTT
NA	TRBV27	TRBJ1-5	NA	CASSPLNQPQHF	TGTGCCAGCAGTCCGCTCAATCAGCCCCAGCATTTT
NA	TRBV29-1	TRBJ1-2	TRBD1	CSAGQGAGGYTF	TGCAGCGCCGGACAGGGGGCGGGAGGCTACACCTTC
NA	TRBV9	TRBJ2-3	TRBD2	CASGPTSGYTDTQYF	TGTGCCAGCGGGCCGACTAGCGGTTACACAGATACGCAGTATTTT
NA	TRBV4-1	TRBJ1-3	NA	CASSQDPGSGNTIYF	TGCGCCAGCAGCCAAGATCCAGGGAGCGGAAACACCATATATTTT
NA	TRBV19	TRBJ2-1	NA	CASSYLGSSYNEQFF	TGTGCCAGTAGTTATTTGGGGAGCTCCTACAATGAGCAGTTCTTC
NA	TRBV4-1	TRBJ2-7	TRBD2	CASSRGLNAWSEQYF	TGCGCCAGCAGCCGGGGACTAAACGCGTGGAGCGAGCAGTACTTC
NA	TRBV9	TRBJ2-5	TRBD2	CASSLGTSGGETQYF	TGTGCCAGCAGCCTAGGGACTAGCGGGGGTGAGACCCAGTACTTC
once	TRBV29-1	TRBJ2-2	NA	CSFPSPGNTGELFF	TGCAGCTTCCCTTCCCCAGGGAACACCGGGGAGCTGTTTTTT
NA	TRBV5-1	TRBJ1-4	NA	CASSLSGGQGEKLFF	TGCGCCAGCAGCTTGTCCGGGGGCCAGGGGGAAAAACTGTTTTTT
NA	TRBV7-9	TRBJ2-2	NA	CASSLGGRWTGELFF	TGTGCCAGCAGCTTAGGGGGCAGGTGGACCGGGGAGCTGTTTTTT
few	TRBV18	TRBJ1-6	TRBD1	CASSMFRDRDNSPLHF	TGTGCCAGCTCAATGTTCCGGGACAGGGACAATTCACCCCTCCACTTT
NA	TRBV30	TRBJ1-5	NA	CAWSPGHSNQPQHF	TGTGCCTGGAGTCCCGGACACTCTAATCAGCCCCAGCATTTT
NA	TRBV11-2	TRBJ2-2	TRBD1	CASSLAGQGNTGELFF	TGTGCCAGCAGCTTAGCGGGACAGGGGAACACCGGGGAGCTGTTTTTT
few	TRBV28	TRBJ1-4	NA	CASSRGPDYFF	TGTGCCAGCAGCCGAGGACCAGATTATTTTTTT
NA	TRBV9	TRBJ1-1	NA	CASSPRTANTEAFF	TGTGCCAGCAGCCCGCGGACAGCGAACACTGAAGCTTTCTTT
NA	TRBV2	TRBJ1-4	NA	CASSLIVDEKLFF	TGTGCCAGCAGCCTGATTGTGGATGAAAAACTGTTTTTT
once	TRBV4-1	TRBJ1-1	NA	CASSQDPGALSGNTEAFF	TGCGCCAGCAGCCAAGATCCAGGGGCCTTATCAGGGAACACTGAAGCTTTCTTT
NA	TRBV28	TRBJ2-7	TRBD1	CASSGLGTGPPYEQYF	TGTGCCAGCTCTGGTCTGGGGACAGGGCCCCCCTACGAGCAGTACTTC
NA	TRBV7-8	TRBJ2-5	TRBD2	CASNIRGGEETQYF	TGTGCCAGCAACATACGCGGGGGGGAAGAGACCCAGTACTTC
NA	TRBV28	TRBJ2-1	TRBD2	CASSGTGETLAGGRNEQFF	TGTGCCAGCTCCGGGACAGGCGAGACTCTAGCGGGGGGGCGCAATGAGCAGTTCTTC
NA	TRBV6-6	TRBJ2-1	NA	CASSYPTRSSYNEQFF	TGTGCCAGCAGTTACCCCACTAGAAGCTCCTACAATGAGCAGTTCTTC
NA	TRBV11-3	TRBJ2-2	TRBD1	CASSYETGYNGELFF	TGTGCCAGCAGCTATGAGACAGGGTACAACGGGGAGCTGTTTTTT
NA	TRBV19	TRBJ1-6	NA	CASSFGDREDSPLHF	TGTGCCAGTAGTTTCGGGGACCGGGAAGATTCACCCCTCCACTTT
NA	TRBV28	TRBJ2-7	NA	CASSSTGAHYEQYF	TGTGCCAGCAGCTCGACAGGTGCCCACTACGAGCAGTACTTC